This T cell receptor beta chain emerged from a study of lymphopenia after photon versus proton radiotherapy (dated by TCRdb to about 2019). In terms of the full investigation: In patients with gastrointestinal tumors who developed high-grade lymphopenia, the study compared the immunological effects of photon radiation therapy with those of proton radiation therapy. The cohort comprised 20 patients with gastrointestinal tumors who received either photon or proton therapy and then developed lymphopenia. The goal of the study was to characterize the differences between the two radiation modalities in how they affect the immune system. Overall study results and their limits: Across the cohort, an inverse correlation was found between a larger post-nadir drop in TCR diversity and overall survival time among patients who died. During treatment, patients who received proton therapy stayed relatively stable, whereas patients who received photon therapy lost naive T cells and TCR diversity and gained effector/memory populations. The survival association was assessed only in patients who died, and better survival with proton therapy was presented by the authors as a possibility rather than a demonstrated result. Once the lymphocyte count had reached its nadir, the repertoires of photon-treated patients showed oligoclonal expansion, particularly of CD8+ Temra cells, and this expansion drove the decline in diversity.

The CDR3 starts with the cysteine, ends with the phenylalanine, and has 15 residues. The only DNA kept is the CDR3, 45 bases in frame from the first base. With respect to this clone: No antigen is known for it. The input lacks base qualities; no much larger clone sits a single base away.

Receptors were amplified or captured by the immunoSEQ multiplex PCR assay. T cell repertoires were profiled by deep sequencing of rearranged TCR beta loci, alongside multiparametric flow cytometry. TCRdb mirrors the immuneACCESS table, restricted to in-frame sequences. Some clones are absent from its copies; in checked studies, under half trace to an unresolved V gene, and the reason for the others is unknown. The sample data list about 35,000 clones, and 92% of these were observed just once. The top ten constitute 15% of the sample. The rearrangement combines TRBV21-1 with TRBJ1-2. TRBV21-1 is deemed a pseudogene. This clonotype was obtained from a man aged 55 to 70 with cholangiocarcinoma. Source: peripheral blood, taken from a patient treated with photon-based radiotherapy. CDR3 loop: CARDSRDGGNYGYTF. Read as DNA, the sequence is TGTGCCAGGGACTCCCGGGACGGGGGGAACTATGGCTACACCTTC.